The subject of this entry is one T cell receptor (beta chain). The antigen remains unidentified. The data were taken from a study of regulatory T cells in long-lasting Graves disease. Whole-study results and caveats: Shared public clonotypes totalled approximately 3,000 in persistent patients, compared with about 990 in new patients.

The time point here: persistent/refractory GD, antithyroid drugs over 5 years with positive TRAb. Scientists built the TCR library using RNA that was extracted from PBMCs. By American Thyroid Association guidelines, Graves' disease was diagnosed in the cohort. EDTA tubes held roughly 9.2 milliliters of peripheral blood from each patient. The TCR beta library used iRepertoire HTBI primers with Arm-PCR amplification of CDR3. TCRdb re-derived calls from the multiplex PCR reads in MiXCR, one entry per CDR3 protein. In the table there are about 400,000 distinct CDR3 sequences, around 20% of which are singletons. Trimming stripped 7 bases from V and 0 bases from J, with 6 bases between. The germline gives CDR1 MNHEY, CDR2 SVGEGT. The CDR3 consists of 13 residues.

Sequences were derived from peripheral blood mononuclear cells (PBMCs), sampled when the disease was refractory, from a patient treated with antithyroid drugs. The TCR originated in a female donor with Graves disease. The chain couples TRBV6-2 or TRBV6-3 to TRBJ1-4; D is perhaps TRBD1 (5 bases). The chain's CDR3 is CASMGATNEKLFF. In nucleotides, the CDR3 is TGTGCCAGCATGGGGGCAACTAATGAAAAACTGTTTTTT.